These 2 T cell receptor beta chains share one sample of origin, sequenced in a study of metastatic and nonmetastatic thyroid tumors (dated by TCRdb to the early 2020s). No patient had received any treatment before thyroid surgery. Receptor amplification or capture employed PCR. Sequencing relied on an Illumina HiSeq 4000. TCRdb handled the public reads itself, with Q25 trimming in fastp and clone calling in MiXCR, and kept productive beta chains. In this sample the table shows 25,000 to 30,000 clones, 15% of which occur a single time. The ten largest account for 2.5% to 3.5% of the sample. The specimen was blood. These receptors all stem from a female donor with papillary thyroid cancer or a benign thyroid nodule (not recorded which). Some clones in this sample may be carry-over from other donors' samples.

This clone is categorized as medium-sized. The CDR3 sequence: CASSEREATDTQYF. CDR3 nucleotides: TGTGCCAGCAGTGAGCGGGAGGCCACAGATACGCAGTATTTT. V and J are TRBV6-1 and TRBJ2-3, with 8 nucleotides matching TRBD2. CDR1 is MNHNS, CDR2 SASEGT, per germline. V was clipped by 3 bases and J by 2 bases; unmatched bases: 1. The CDR3 extends over 14 amino acids.

This clone was observed many times. V gene TRBV6-2 or TRBV6-3 combines with J gene TRBJ1-1; possible D gene TRBD1, 6 bases. The V and J ends lost 2 bases and 10 bases respectively, with 11 bases between them. From germline, CDR1 is MNHEY and CDR2 SVGEGT. The CDR3 has 12 amino acids. CDR3 nucleotides: TGTGCCAGCAGTTACGGGACACAATTAGCTTTCTTT. Its translation: CASSYGTQLAFF.